A selection of T cell receptor beta chains follows, all from one sample in a study of T cell repertoires in cytomegalovirus infection. TCRdb re-derived calls from the reads in MiXCR, one entry per CDR3 protein. The table includes a few hundred thousand distinct CDR3 sequences, about 17% detected once. Input material: CD8+ T cells from PBMCs. These receptors came from a human donor in good health (CMV status not recorded). Some clones in this sample may be carry-over from other donors' samples. Both conserved end residues are part of each CDR3. The order of the fields is clone size, J gene, D gene, V gene, CDR3 length, CDR3 DNA, CDR3 protein. A D gene is named only where the DNA matches it firmly. A clone size is listed for some rows: how often the clone was seen (once, few, many), or a class if it is expanded.

. | TRBJ1-5 | . | TRBV27 | 15 | TGTGCCAGCAGTGGGTCGACAGCAAGCAATCAGCCCCAGCATTTT | CASSGSTASNQPQHF
few | TRBJ2-5 | TRBD1 | TRBV19 | 14 | TGTGCCAGTAGTATCGGGACAGCTGAGGAGACCCAGTACTTC | CASSIGTAEETQYF
few | TRBJ1-1 | . | TRBV24-1 | 13 | TGTGCCACCAGTGATTTAGGCTCTGGGAAAGCTTTCTTT | CATSDLGSGKAFF
. | TRBJ2-5 | TRBD1 | TRBV19 | 14 | TGTGCCAGTAGTACGGGACAGGGCGGACAGACCCAGTACTTC | CASSTGQGGQTQYF
. | TRBJ2-7 | TRBD1 | TRBV20-1 | 13 | TGCAGTGCTACGACAGGGAACTCCTACGAGCAGTACTTC | CSATTGNSYEQYF
. | TRBJ2-4 | TRBD1 | TRBV5-6 | 17 | TGTGCCAGCAGCAGTACCGGGACAGGGGAAATCAAAAACATTCAGTACTTC | CASSSTGTGEIKNIQYF
. | TRBJ1-2 | . | TRBV25-1 | 13 | TGTGCCAGCAGTGAATATATTCAAGGGGCGACCACCTTC | CASSEYIQGATTF
. | TRBJ1-3 | TRBD1 | TRBV28 | 15 | TGTGCCAGCAGGTGGGACAGGTTATCTGGAAACACCATATATTTT | CASRWDRLSGNTIYF
. | TRBJ2-1 | TRBD1 | TRBV2 | 16 | TGTGCCAGCAGCGGGACAGTCCCCAGGGGCTACAATGAGCAGTTCTTC | CASSGTVPRGYNEQFF
once | TRBJ2-5 | TRBD2 | TRBV6-2/TRBV6-3 | 16 | TGTGCCAGCAGTTACTTGGCTAGCGGGGGCTGGGAGGCCCAGTACTTC | CASSYLASGGWEAQYF
few | TRBJ1-5 | . | TRBV19 | 14 | TGTGCCAGTAGTATACAGGGAAGCAATCAGCCCCAGCATTTT | CASSIQGSNQPQHF
many | TRBJ2-3 | TRBD2 | TRBV7-8 | 17 | TGTGCCAGCAGCTTGTGGCTAGCGGGGGGATCCACAGATACGCAGTATTTT | CASSLWLAGGSTDTQYF
. | TRBJ2-3 | . | TRBV20-1 | 15 | TGCAGTGCTAGAGATTGGCGTGGTGACACAGATACGCAGTATTTT | CSARDWRGDTDTQYF
. | TRBJ2-4 | . | TRBV27 | 14 | TGTGCCAGCAGTTTTGGGGGATTCGGAAACATTCAGTACTTC | CASSFGGFGNIQYF
many | TRBJ2-1 | . | TRBV7-6 | 13 | TGTGCCAGCAGCTTAGTGGGGGTGAATGAGCAGTTCTTC | CASSLVGVNEQFF
few | TRBJ2-1 | TRBD1 | TRBV7-8 | 16 | TGTGCCAGCTGCTCAAAGCAGGGGGCTTCCTACAATGAGCAGTTCTTC | CASCSKQGASYNEQFF
few | TRBJ2-3 | . | TRBV4-1 | 12 | TGCGCCAGCAGCCATGTAGCAGATACGCAGTATTTT | CASSHVADTQYF
many | TRBJ2-7 | . | TRBV27 | 14 | TGTGCCAGCAGTTTTGGTTCGGAATCTTACGAGCAGTACTTC | CASSFGSESYEQYF
. | TRBJ2-7 | . | TRBV7-4 | 12 | TGTGCCAGCAGCGGGACGGGTCTTGTTCAGTACTTC | CASSGTGLVQYF
. | TRBJ2-7 | . | TRBV6-4 | 15 | TGTGCCAGCAGTGACCCCGGAGGTGGGGGCGACGAGCAGTACTTC | CASSDPGGGGDEQYF
few | TRBJ2-1 | TRBD2 | TRBV12-5 | 16 | TGTGCTAGTGGTGGGGGACTAGCGGGGGGCTACAATGAGCAGTTCTTC | CASGGGLAGGYNEQFF
. | TRBJ1-5 | TRBD1 | TRBV28 | 15 | TGTGCCAGCAGTTACACAGGGGGCGGGAGGAAGCCCCAGCATTTT | CASSYTGGGRKPQHF
few | TRBJ1-2 | TRBD1 | TRBV7-9 | 16 | TGTGCCAGCAGCTTAGAAGGGGGCAGTATCAACTATGGCTACACCTTC | CASSLEGGSINYGYTF
many | TRBJ1-4 | . | TRBV12-3/TRBV12-4 | 18 | TGTGCCAGCAGCCCCGACTCCACAGTATTGGGAACTAATGAAAAACTGTTTTTT | CASSPDSTVLGTNEKLFF
. | TRBJ1-3 | . | TRBV19 | 18 | TGTGCCAGTAGTATAGATTCCCGACGACTCTCCTCTGGAAACACCATATATTTT | CASSIDSRRLSSGNTIYF
many | TRBJ1-2 | TRBD1 | TRBV28 | 16 | TGTGCCAGCAGTCCTATTTCGGACAGGGCGGGGTATGGCTACACCTTC | CASSPISDRAGYGYTF
few | TRBJ2-3 | TRBD1 | TRBV10-3 | 15 | TGTGCCATCAGTGGGGACAGGGCTAGCACAGATACGCAGTATTTT | CAISGDRASTDTQYF
many | TRBJ2-7 | . | TRBV7-2 | 15 | TGTGCCAGCAGCTTACAGGACCTACCCACCTACGAGCAGTACTTC | CASSLQDLPTYEQYF
few | TRBJ2-1 | . | TRBV28 | 15 | TGTGCCAGCAGTTTAGAGGGGTTGCCCCACAATGAGCAGTTCTTC | CASSLEGLPHNEQFF
. | TRBJ2-7 | TRBD1 | TRBV5-4 | 16 | TGTGCCAGCAGCCCGGGGACAGGGGGTTTATCCTACGAGCAGTACTTC | CASSPGTGGLSYEQYF
many | TRBJ1-2 | . | TRBV6-2/TRBV6-3 | 14 | TGTGCCAGCAGTTACAGGGTGGATTCCTATGGCTACACCTTC | CASSYRVDSYGYTF
. | TRBJ2-7 | TRBD2 | TRBV6-5 | 17 | TGTGCCAGCAGTTACCTGGGGACTAGCGGGGTTAACTACGAGCAGTACTTC | CASSYLGTSGVNYEQYF
. | TRBJ1-1 | . | TRBV5-6 | 13 | TGTGCCAGCAGCTTGGAAGTCTTGGGTGAAGCTTTCTTT | CASSLEVLGEAFF
. | TRBJ2-7 | TRBD1 | TRBV28 | 17 | TGTGCCAGCAGTTTCCCCCTGGAGGACAGGGGGTCTGCCGAGCAGTACTTC | CASSFPLEDRGSAEQYF
many | TRBJ1-5 | . | TRBV7-2 | 15 | TGTGCCAGCAGCCTGGGACTGACTAGCAATCAGCCCCAGCATTTT | CASSLGLTSNQPQHF
few | TRBJ2-6 | TRBD1 | TRBV6-5 | 18 | TGTGCCAGCAGTTACTACACCGGGACAGGGAGATGGGCCAACGTCCTGACTTTC | CASSYYTGTGRWANVLTF
. | TRBJ2-7 | TRBD1 | TRBV28 | 14 | TGTGCCAGCCGAGGGACAGTAAGCTCCTACGAGCAGTACTTC | CASRGTVSSYEQYF
few | TRBJ1-2 | . | TRBV25-1 | 14 | TGTGCCAGCAGACCCGGAGGCCTGCTGCGTGGCTACACCTTC | CASRPGGLLRGYTF
few | TRBJ2-3 | . | TRBV11-2 | 10 | TGTGGTGTGGGTTCAGATACGCAGTATTTT | CGVGSDTQYF
. | TRBJ2-7 | . | TRBV11-2 | 13 | TGTGCCAGCAGCTTAAGCGACAGCTACGAGCAGTACTTC | CASSLSDSYEQYF
. | TRBJ2-7 | TRBD2 | TRBV29-1 | 13 | TGCAGCGTGGCCGGGACTAGCGTGCGGGAGCAGTACTTC | CSVAGTSVREQYF
many | TRBJ1-1 | . | TRBV28 | 15 | TGTGCCAGCAGCCTTCCACAGGGCCTGAACACTGAAGCTTTCTTT | CASSLPQGLNTEAFF
many | TRBJ1-1 | TRBD1 | TRBV7-2 | 13 | TGTGCCAGCAGCTCAGGGGGAGGGACTGAAGCTTTCTTT | CASSSGGGTEAFF
few | TRBJ2-5 | . | TRBV20-1 | 18 | TGCAGTGCTATCGATGCGAACCGGGACGCCTCCGTCCAAGAGACCCAGTACTTC | CSAIDANRDASVQETQYF
few | TRBJ2-4 | . | TRBV28 | 14 | TGTGCCAGCAGTTTTTTTGGGACCCAAAACATTCAGTACTTC | CASSFFGTQNIQYF
few | TRBJ1-6 | TRBD1 | TRBV5-4 | 16 | TGTGCCAGCCGCGAAGACAGGGCCAGGAATAATTCACCCCTCCACTTT | CASREDRARNNSPLHF
. | TRBJ1-2 | . | TRBV4-1 | 13 | TGCGCCAGCAGCCAAGAACTGAACTATGGCTACACCTTC | CASSQELNYGYTF
many | TRBJ1-2 | . | TRBV12-3/TRBV12-4 | 13 | TGTGCCAGCAGTTTCGGGCAGGACTATGGCTACACCTTC | CASSFGQDYGYTF
few | TRBJ1-3 | . | TRBV7-9 | 10 | TGTGCCAGCAGCTTTCGGGTCACGGATTTT | CASSFRVTDF
many | TRBJ2-3 | TRBD2 | TRBV7-2 | 18 | TGTGCCAGCAGCTTACGGCTAACTAGCGGGGGGGCGGCAGATACGCAGTATTTT | CASSLRLTSGGAADTQYF
. | TRBJ2-7 | TRBD1 | TRBV7-9 | 16 | TGTGCCAGCAGCCCTCGGACAGGGGTTAATTCCTACGAGCAGTACTTC | CASSPRTGVNSYEQYF
. | TRBJ2-7 | TRBD2 | TRBV6-1 | 14 | TGTGCCAGCAGTGATCTAGCGGGGGGCTACGAGCAGTACTTC | CASSDLAGGYEQYF